This T cell receptor beta chain is drawn from a study of blood T cells in healthy people across ages (dated by TCRdb to the mid-2010s). Concerning the study at large: In model experiments, template switching captured roughly one uniquely barcoded TCR beta cDNA molecule for every two T cells. Age-related changes in TCR beta repertoire diversity were measured in the study by deep sequencing normalized with unique cDNA molecular identifiers. The donors were divided into four age groups: young (average roughly 15 years), middle-aged (about 41), aged (roughly 60) and long-lived (approximately 74). To avoid experimental bias, donors of different ages were distributed randomly across sequencing lanes. Using the same blood draw, the study looked at two additional independent replicas of 1 million unique cDNA reads for two donors, one aged 18 to 30 and the other aged 80 or older. Study-wide findings and limitations: Total diversity estimates from one million sequenced T cells were considered lower bounds and underestimates. Because the CMV infection status of the donors was unknown, age-related changes in expanded clonotypes may potentially have been confounded. Conclusive comparison of naive and antigen-experienced compartments was prevented by the profiling of bulk unsorted PBMCs. As age increased, observed TCR beta diversity per million T cells dropped in a roughly linear way, and a significant reduction was already evident by age approximately 40. The long-lived group showed more naive CD4+ T cells, fewer expanded clones and increased TCR diversity than the aged group, suggesting age selection. There was a strong correlation between observed TCR beta diversity and the percentage of naive T cells measured by flow cytometry.

CDR1 and CDR2 were assigned from the germline V gene (reference sequence) as DFQATT and SNEGSKA. Germline trimming amounts to 6 bases on V and 6 bases on J, with 6 as the count of junction bases outside the gene matches. There are 12 amino acids in the CDR3, from cysteine to phenylalanine inclusive. Here the CDR3 DNA is all that survives: 36 bases in frame from base 1. In regard to this clonotype: No cognate antigen has been identified for it. No per-base quality is available; no much larger clone lies one base away.

The roughly 39 donors, aged about 6 to 100 years, were systemically healthy Caucasian individuals from Russia. Approximately 9.7 milliliters of peripheral blood were drawn from each donor into EDTA-treated Vacutainer tubes. Ficoll-Paque density-gradient centrifugation was used to isolate PBMCs, with at least 7 million per sample. Total RNA was extracted from PBMCs with Trizol reagent, with at least 6 micrograms obtained per sample. For every donor, flow cytometry on a PBMC aliquot measured the percentage of naive CD45RAhigh/CD27high T cells. Library preparation employed 5' RACE. This sample was sequenced with an Illumina HiSeq 2500. The second PCR ran for roughly 7 to 12 cycles and used a J-beta primer mix along with a sample-barcoded 5' primer. A template-switch 5' adaptor carrying 12 random nucleotides introduced a unique molecular identifier onto each TCR beta cDNA molecule. At least 2.5 million CDR3-containing paired-end reads were obtained from each sample. First-strand cDNA was synthesized from all RNA with the Mint cDNA synthesis kit, primed by a TRBC-specific oligonucleotide. All cDNA was treated with uracil-DNA glycosylase and then went through a first 18-cycle PCR with the universal primers M1SS and BC2_uni_R. The study's own analysis went as follows. Each sample was normalized by randomly selecting 1 million high-quality reads, each carrying a distinct molecular identifier. Instead of being binned into consensus sequences, reads that shared molecular identifiers were thrown out. MiTCR, set to a Q25 quality threshold and the strictest error-elimination algorithm, was used for CDR3 identification, clonotype clustering and error correction. A nonparametric unseen species model with Euler transformation was used to estimate a lower bound on total TCR beta diversity. TCRdb trimmed the raw reads at Q25, called clones with MiXCR and kept productive beta chains. Every entry covers one CDR3 protein and lists the most common genes and DNA from its rows. The V and J calls were not made by the authors but by TCRdb's processing. For this sample the table gives about 1,400,000 distinct CDR3 sequences, of which around 59% were detected only once. The ten largest clones represent about 6.3% of the sample.

Recombination joined TRBV20-1 with TRBJ1-2; the central 8 bases match TRBD1. Specimen: blood. The receptor was derived from a man aged 18 to 30 in good health. This receptor has the CDR3 CSARTGYNGYTF. The base sequence is TGCAGTGCCAGGACAGGGTATAATGGCTACACCTTC.